These 18 T cell receptor beta chains were all obtained from the same sample, sequenced in a study of blood T cell repertoires in COVID-19 (dated by TCRdb to 2020 to 2022). Library prep was done by the immunoSEQ multiplex PCR assay. Entries here come from immuneACCESS through TCRdb and include only in-frame sequences with V and J called. Some clones fail to appear in such tables; in the studies checked, an unresolved V gene covers under half of the shortfall, and the cause of the remainder is unknown. Present in this sample are tens of thousands of clones, roughly nine tenths of which were seen just once. The ten biggest clones cover over 4% of the sample. Sequences were obtained from peripheral blood. Receptors originate from a man in his sixties or seventies with acute or convalescent COVID-19.

The rearrangement uses TRBV19 and TRBJ2-7, with D possibly matching TRBD2 (7 bases). Per germline, CDR1 LNHDA and CDR2 SQIVND (reference sequence). The V end lost 10 bases, the J end lost 2 bases, and 12 bases lay between the germline ends. CDR3 length: 12 residues. The CDR3 DNA sequence: TGTGCCACCGGGGGGCCAGCCTACGAGCAGTACTTC. Protein product: CATGGPAYEQYF.

CDR3 DNA: TGTGCCAGTAGTAAAGCTTCAGGCGACAATCAGCCCCAGCATTTT. Translated, it gives CASSKASGDNQPQHF. The chain uses TRBV19 and TRBJ1-5, with unresolved D. Germline V gives CDR1 LNHDA, CDR2 SQIVND (reference sequence). CDR3 length: 15 amino acids. V was cut by 4 bases and J by 3 bases, with 13 bases left in between.

The chain is built from TRBV10-3 and TRBJ1-1, with TRBD1 matching 7 bases. The CDR3 loop spans 14 amino acids. V dropped 7 bases and J dropped 2; count of bases not matched to a gene: 7. Germline assignment: CDR1 ENHRY and CDR2 SYGVKD. The CDR3 coding sequence is TGTGCCATCACCGCCGGGACAGAAAACACTGAAGCTTTCTTT. It codes for CAITAGTENTEAFF.

This rearrangement joins TRBV7-2 to TRBJ1-2, with 9 bases aligning to TRBD1. The germline CDR1 and CDR2 sequences are SGHTA and FQGNSA. Trimming took 1 base from V and 0 from J; bases not matched to a gene: 6. The CDR3 is 17 residues long. This CDR3 reads CASSLGGTGKANYGYTF. As DNA, the CDR3 is TGTGCCAGCAGCTTAGGGGGGACAGGGAAAGCTAACTATGGCTACACCTTC.

J is TRBJ1-1 and V is TRBV4-3; 8 nucleotides match TRBD1. Germline CDR1 reads LGHNA; CDR2 reads YSLEER. The CDR3 extends over 17 amino acids. Trimming took 0 bases from V and 3 from J; bases not matched to a gene: 9. The CDR3 region has the DNA TGCGCCAGCAGCCAAGATCCACAGGGGGGGGTGGACACTGAAGCTTTCTTT. Residues: CASSQDPQGGVDTEAFF.

V usage is TRBV19 and J usage is TRBJ1-2, with unresolved D. Trimming removed 7 bases at V and 4 bases at J, with 13 bases between. The CDR3 has 13 amino acids. Germline V gene sequence: CDR1 LNHDA, CDR2 SQIVND (reference sequence). CDR3 region: CASMGAWGYGYTF. CDR3 coding DNA: TGTGCCAGTATGGGAGCTTGGGGCTATGGCTACACCTTC.

The chain employs TRBV4-3 and TRBJ1-2, with TRBD1 matching 7 bases. CDR3 size: 16 residues. The J segment lost 2 bases and the V segment lost 1 base, leaving 7 bases of the junction unmatched. The germline V gene has CDR1 LGHNA and CDR2 YSLEER. The CDR3 protein is CASSQVAGTENYGYTF. In nucleotides, the CDR3 is TGCGCCAGCAGCCAAGTAGCCGGGACAGAAAACTATGGCTACACCTTC.

This clone has only a few counts. The J gene is TRBJ2-7, the V gene TRBV4-1; 7 positions match TRBD1. Germline V gives CDR1 MGHRA, CDR2 YSYEKL. The CDR3 length is 15 residues. Germline trimming cut 0 bases from V and 5 bases from J; bases unmatched to any gene: 7. CDR3 bases: TGCGCCAGCAGCCAAGATTATACAGGGGCGGACGAGCAGTACTTC. Amino acid sequence: CASSQDYTGADEQYF.

The CDR3 reads CASSLEGGSDYTF. The CDR3 DNA sequence: TGTGCCAGCAGCTTAGAAGGCGGGTCAGACTACACCTTC. The chain is built from TRBV7-9 and TRBJ1-2; the D is unclear. V was cut by 1 base and J by 10 bases, with 13 bases left in between. The CDR3 covers 13 residues. CDR1 and CDR2 from the germline V gene are SEHNR and FQNEAQ (reference sequence).

The chain employs TRBV7-9 and TRBJ1-1; D possibly corresponds to TRBD1 (5 bases). Germline V gives CDR1 SEHNR, CDR2 FQNEAQ (reference sequence). The CDR3 consists of 14 residues. V gave up 3 bases and J gave up 0 bases, with 8 bases separating them. The CDR3 nucleotides read TGTGCCAGCAGCTTGTCGACAGTGAACACTGAAGCTTTCTTT. This gives the protein CASSLSTVNTEAFF.

The J gene is TRBJ1-3, the V gene TRBV12-5; possible D gene TRBD1, 6 bases. The CDR3 is 14 residues long. Germline V lookup: CDR1 LGHNT, CDR2 FRNRAP. Trimming pared 4 bases from V and 1 base from J, leaving 8 bases between. The CDR3 protein is CASGSQGSGNTIYF. CDR3 nucleotides: TGTGCTAGTGGTTCCCAGGGGTCTGGAAACACCATATATTTT.

The sample holds one count of this clone. V is TRBV6-2 or TRBV6-3 and J is TRBJ2-5, with D possibly TRBD2 on 5 matching bases. The CDR3 has 15 amino acids. Germline V lookup: CDR1 MNHEY, CDR2 SVGEGT. V shed 5 bases and J shed 0 bases, with 13 bases lying between them. In nucleotides, the CDR3 is TGTGCCAGCAGTAGGACTTGGGCAAACCAAGAGACCCAGTACTTC. It encodes CASSRTWANQETQYF.

The chain uses TRBV4-1 and TRBJ1-1; 8 positions agree with TRBD1. J lost 3 bases, V lost 2 bases, and 11 bases had no gene match. This CDR3 has 17 residues. Germline loops: CDR1 MGHRA, CDR2 YSYEKL. The CDR3 spells CASSQIRGQRRYTEAFF. CDR3 coding DNA: TGCGCCAGCAGCCAAATCAGGGGGCAGCGGAGGTACACTGAAGCTTTCTTT.

J is TRBJ2-5 and V is TRBV5-1, with 9 nucleotides matching TRBD2. V trimming: 2 bases; J trimming: 1 base; junction bases outside the gene matches: 3. The germline gives CDR1 SGHRS, CDR2 YFSETQ. CDR3 length equals 15 residues. The CDR3 DNA is TGCGCCAGCAGCTTTGGCGGGGGGGCCCAAGAGACCCAGTACTTC. Translated: CASSFGGGAQETQYF.

The CDR3 DNA is TGTGCCAGCAGCTCCCGGGACAGACCTCTGAACACTGAAGCTTTCTTT. This translates into CASSSRDRPLNTEAFF. This chain uses TRBV5-4 with TRBJ1-1; 7 positions agree with TRBD1. CDR1 is SGHNT, CDR2 YYREEE, per germline (reference sequence). The CDR3 contains 16 residues. J was trimmed by 0 bases and V by 3 bases; bases with no gene match: 8. Full variable domain (remainder filled in from reference TRBV5-4 and TRBJ1-1): ETGVTQSPTHLIKTRGQQVTLRCSSQSGHNTVSWYQQALGQGPQFIFQYYREEENGRGNFPPRFSGLQFPNYSSELNVNALELDDSALYLCASSSRDRPLNTEAFFGQGTRLTVV.

V and J are TRBV7-9 and TRBJ2-1, with D tentatively TRBD2 (5 bases). V gave up 4 bases and J gave up 3 bases, with 16 bases separating them. There are 16 residues in the CDR3. CDR1 and CDR2 from the germline V gene are SEHNR and FQNEAQ (reference sequence). CDR3 protein: CASSSTRAANYNEQFF. The CDR3 DNA reads as TGTGCCAGCAGCTCAACTAGGGCCGCTAACTACAATGAGCAGTTCTTC.

The V gene is TRBV4-3, the J gene TRBJ1-4; possible D gene TRBD1, 6 bases. V was clipped by 4 bases and J by 8 bases, with 11 bases between them. The CDR3 extends over 13 amino acids. Per germline, CDR1 LGHNA and CDR2 YSLEER. Written as DNA, the CDR3 is TGCGCCAGCAGCCGAAAAAGGGGGGAAAAACTGTTTTTT. Translating gives CASSRKRGEKLFF.

The chain links TRBV6-1 to TRBJ2-7, with a tentative D call TRBD2 (5 bases). In germline, CDR1 is MNHNS, CDR2 SASEGT. V lost 2 bases to trimming and J lost 6 bases, with 11 bases between them. CDR3 length equals 13 residues. The CDR3 loop reads CASSEIVGGEQYF. The CDR3 DNA follows: TGTGCCAGCAGTGAAATAGTAGGAGGCGAGCAGTACTTC.